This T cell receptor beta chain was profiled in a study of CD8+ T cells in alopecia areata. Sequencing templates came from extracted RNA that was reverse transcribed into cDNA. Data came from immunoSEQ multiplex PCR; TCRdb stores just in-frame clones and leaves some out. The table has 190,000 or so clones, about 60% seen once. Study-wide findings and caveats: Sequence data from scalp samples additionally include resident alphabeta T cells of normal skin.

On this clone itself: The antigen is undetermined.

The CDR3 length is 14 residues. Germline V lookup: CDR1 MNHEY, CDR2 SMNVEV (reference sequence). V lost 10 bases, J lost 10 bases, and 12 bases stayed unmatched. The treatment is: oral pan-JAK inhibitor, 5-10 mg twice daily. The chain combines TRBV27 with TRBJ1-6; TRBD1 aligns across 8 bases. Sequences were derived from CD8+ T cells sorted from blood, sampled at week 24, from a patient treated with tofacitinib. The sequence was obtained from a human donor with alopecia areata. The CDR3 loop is CATDPTGVGSPLHF. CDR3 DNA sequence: TGTGCCACCGACCCGACAGGGGTAGGGTCACCCCTCCACTTT.